The TCR beta chain under discussion was sequenced for a study of OX40 agonist ivuxolimab in advanced cancers. Study background: Every 2 weeks, ivuxolimab was infused into the patients intravenously at between 0.01 and 10 mg/kg. Age averaged approximately 60 years (range roughly 20 to 90), and more than 80% were male.

Blood samples were obtained at baseline, cycle 4 day 1, and cycle 7 day 1. Trimming removed 8 bases from V and 6 bases from J, with 16 bases in between. The CDR3 contains 14 residues. Germline-derived CDR1 and CDR2 are SNHLY and FYNNEI. Method: immunoSEQ multiplex PCR; TCRdb's copy keeps in-frame clones and lacks some. The data hold around 55,000 clones, with approximately 80% observed a single time. The sequence derives from an adult with an advanced solid tumor such as melanoma, head and neck, liver or kidney cancer. The chain links TRBV2 to TRBJ1-4; D is possibly TRBD1 (5 bases). Sequenced here: CD4+ or CD8+ T cells sorted from blood, sampled in a trial of the OX40 agonist ivuxolimab. The CDR3 region is CASVGASGYEKLFF. For the CDR3, the DNA is TGTGCCAGCGTAGGGGCCTCGGGCTATGAAAAACTGTTTTTT. The full variable domain, with the rest looked up from reference TRBV2 and TRBJ1-4, is EPEVTQTPSHQVTQMGQEVILRCVPISNHLYFYWYRQILGQKVEFLVSFYNNEISEKSEIFDDQFSVERPDGSNFTLKIRSTKLEDSAMYFCASVGASGYEKLFFGSGTQLSVL.